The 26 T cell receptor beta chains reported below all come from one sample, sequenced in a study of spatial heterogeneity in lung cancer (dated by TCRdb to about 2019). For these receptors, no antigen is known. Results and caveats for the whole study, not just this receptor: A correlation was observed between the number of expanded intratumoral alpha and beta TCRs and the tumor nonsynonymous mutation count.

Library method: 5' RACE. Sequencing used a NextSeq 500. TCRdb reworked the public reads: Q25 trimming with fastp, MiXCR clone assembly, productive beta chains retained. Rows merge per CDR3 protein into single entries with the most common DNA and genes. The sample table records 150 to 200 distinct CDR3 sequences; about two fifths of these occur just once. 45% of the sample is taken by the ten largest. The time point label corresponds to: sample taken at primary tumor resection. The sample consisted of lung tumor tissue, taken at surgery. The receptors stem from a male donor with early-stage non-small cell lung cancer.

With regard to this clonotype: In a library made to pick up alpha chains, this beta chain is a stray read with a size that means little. The CDR3 DNA reads as TGCAGTGCTCAATCCGGGCCCCCCACAGATACGCAGTATTTT. As protein: CSAQSGPPTDTQYF. This chain joins TRBV20-1 and TRBJ2-3; D gene ambiguous. The germline V and J ends were trimmed by 5 bases and 2 bases, with 14 bases remaining between them. The CDR3 loop spans 14 amino acids. CDR1 is DFQATT and CDR2 is SNEGSKA in the germline V gene (reference sequence).

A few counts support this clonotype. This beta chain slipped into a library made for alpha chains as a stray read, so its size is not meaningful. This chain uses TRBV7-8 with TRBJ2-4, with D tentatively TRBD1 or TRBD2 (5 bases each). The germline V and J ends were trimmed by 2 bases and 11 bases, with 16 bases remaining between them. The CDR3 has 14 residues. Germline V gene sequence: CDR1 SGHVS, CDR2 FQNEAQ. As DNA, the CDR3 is TGTGCCAGCAGCTTACAGGGACCTTCCGGCGTTCAGTACTTC. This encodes CASSLQGPSGVQYF.

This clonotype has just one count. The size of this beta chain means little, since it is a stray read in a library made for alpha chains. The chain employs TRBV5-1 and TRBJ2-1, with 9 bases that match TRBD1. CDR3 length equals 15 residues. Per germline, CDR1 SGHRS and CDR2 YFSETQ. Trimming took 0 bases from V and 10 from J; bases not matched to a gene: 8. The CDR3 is CASSLEGTGIREQFF. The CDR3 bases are TGCGCCAGCAGCTTGGAAGGGACAGGGATTCGGGAGCAGTTCTTC.

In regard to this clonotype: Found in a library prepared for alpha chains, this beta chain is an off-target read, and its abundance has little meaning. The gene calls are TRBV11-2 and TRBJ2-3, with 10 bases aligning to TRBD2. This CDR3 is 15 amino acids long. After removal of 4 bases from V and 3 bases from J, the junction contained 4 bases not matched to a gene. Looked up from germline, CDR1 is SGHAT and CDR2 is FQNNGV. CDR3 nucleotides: TGTGCCAGCAGCTACACTAGCGGGACAACAGATACGCAGTATTTT. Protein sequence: CASSYTSGTTDTQYF.

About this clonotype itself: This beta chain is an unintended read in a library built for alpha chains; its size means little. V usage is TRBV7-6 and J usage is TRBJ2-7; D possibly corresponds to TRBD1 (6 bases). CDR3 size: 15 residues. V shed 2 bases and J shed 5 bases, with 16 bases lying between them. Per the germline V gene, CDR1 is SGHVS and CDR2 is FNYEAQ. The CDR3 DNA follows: TGTGCCAGCAGCTTAATTGGACAGAATTTCCACGAGCAGTACTTC. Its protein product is CASSLIGQNFHEQYF.

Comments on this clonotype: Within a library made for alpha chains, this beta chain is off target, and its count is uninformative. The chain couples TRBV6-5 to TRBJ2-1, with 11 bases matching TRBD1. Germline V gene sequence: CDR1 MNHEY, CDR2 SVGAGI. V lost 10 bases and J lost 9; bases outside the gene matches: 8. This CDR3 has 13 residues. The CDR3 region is CATRDRGKSEQFF. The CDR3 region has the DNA TGTGCCACCCGGGACAGGGGGAAGTCTGAGCAGTTCTTC.

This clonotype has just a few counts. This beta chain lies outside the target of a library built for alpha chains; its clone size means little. The CDR3 region is CASSPDLAFNEQFF. The CDR3, as DNA: TGCGCCAGCAGCCCCGACCTAGCGTTCAATGAGCAGTTCTTC. The chain carries TRBV5-1 and TRBJ2-1, with D possibly matching TRBD2 (6 bases). Between the trimmed V and J ends, which lost 4 bases and 6 bases, there was a span of 14 bases. The germline CDR1 and CDR2 sequences are SGHRS and YFSETQ. The CDR3 extends over 14 amino acids.

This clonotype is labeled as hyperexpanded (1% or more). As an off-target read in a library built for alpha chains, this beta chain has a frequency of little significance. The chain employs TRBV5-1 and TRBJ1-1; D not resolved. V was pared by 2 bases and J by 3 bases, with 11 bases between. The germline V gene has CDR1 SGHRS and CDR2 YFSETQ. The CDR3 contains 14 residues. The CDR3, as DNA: TGCGCCAGCAGCTTCACCTTCAAGGACACTGAAGCTTTCTTT. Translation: CASSFTFKDTEAFF.

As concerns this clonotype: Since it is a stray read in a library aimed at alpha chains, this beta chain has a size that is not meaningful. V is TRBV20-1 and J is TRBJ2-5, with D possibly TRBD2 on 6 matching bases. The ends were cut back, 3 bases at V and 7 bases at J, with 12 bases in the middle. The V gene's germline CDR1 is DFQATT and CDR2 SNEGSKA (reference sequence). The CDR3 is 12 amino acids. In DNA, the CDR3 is TGCAGTGCTAGCGAATCCGGGGGGACCCAGTACTTC. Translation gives CSASESGGTQYF.

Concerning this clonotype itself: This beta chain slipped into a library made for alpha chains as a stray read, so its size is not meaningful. Here the CDR3 DNA reads TGTGCCAGCAGTCGGCAGGGCGATGAGCAGTTCTTC. This codes for CASSRQGDEQFF. The chain carries TRBV6-5 and TRBJ2-1; a possible D gene is TRBD1 (5 bases). Germline V gives CDR1 MNHEY, CDR2 SVGAGI. V was clipped by 5 bases and J by 8 bases, with 10 bases between them. This CDR3 has 12 residues.

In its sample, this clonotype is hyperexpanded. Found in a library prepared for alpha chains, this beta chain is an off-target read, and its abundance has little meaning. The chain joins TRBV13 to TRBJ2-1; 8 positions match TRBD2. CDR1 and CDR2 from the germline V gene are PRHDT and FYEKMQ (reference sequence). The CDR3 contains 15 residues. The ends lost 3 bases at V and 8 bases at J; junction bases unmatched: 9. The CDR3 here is CASSFTGGAGDEQFF. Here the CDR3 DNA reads TGTGCCAGCAGCTTCACCGGGGGGGCCGGGGATGAGCAGTTCTTC.

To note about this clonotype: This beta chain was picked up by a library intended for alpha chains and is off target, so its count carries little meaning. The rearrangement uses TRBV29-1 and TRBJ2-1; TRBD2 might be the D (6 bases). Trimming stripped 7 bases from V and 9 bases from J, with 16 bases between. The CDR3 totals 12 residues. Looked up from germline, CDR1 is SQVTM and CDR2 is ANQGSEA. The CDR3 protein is CSAARERGEQFF. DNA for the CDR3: TGCAGCGCTGCGCGGGAAAGGGGTGAGCAGTTCTTC.

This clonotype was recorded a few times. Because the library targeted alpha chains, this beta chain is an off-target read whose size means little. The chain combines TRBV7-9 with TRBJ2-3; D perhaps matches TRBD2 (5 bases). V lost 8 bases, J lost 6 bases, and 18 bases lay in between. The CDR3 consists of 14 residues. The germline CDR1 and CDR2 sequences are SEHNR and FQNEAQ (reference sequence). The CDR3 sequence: CASGWSAGRDTQYF. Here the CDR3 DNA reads TGTGCCAGCGGCTGGAGCGCGGGCAGGGATACGCAGTATTTT. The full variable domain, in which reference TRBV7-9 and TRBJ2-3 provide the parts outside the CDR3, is DTGVSQNPRHKITKRGQNVTFRCDPISEHNRLYWYRQTLGQGPEFLTYFQNEAQLEKSRLLSDRFSAERPKGSFSTLEIQRTEQGDSAMYLCASGWSAGRDTQYFGPGTRLTVL.

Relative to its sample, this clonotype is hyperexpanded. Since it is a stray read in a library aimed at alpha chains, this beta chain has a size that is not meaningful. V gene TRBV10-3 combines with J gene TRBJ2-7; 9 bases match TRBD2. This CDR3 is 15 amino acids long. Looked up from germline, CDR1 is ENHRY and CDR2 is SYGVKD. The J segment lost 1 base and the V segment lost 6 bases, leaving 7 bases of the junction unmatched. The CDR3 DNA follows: TGTGCCATCAGAAGCGGGGGGTCCTTATCCTACGAGCAGTACTTC. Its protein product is CAIRSGGSLSYEQYF.

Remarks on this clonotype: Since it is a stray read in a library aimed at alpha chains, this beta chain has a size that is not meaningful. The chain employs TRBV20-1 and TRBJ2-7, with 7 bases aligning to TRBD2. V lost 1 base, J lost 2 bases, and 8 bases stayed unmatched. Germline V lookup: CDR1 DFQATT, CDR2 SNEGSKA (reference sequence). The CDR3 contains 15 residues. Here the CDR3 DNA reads TGCAGTGCTAGAGCCCACGCCAGCGGGGCCTACGAGCAGTACTTC. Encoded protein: CSARAHASGAYEQYF.

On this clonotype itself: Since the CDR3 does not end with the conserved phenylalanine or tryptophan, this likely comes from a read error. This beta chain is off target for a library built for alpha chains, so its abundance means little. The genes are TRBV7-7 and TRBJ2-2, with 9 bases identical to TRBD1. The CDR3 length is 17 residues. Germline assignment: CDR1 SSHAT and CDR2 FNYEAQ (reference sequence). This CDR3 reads CASSPILGQGNTGELFY. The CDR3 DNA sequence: TGTGCTAGCAGCCCCATTTTGGGACAGGGGAACACCGGGGAGCTGTTTTAT.

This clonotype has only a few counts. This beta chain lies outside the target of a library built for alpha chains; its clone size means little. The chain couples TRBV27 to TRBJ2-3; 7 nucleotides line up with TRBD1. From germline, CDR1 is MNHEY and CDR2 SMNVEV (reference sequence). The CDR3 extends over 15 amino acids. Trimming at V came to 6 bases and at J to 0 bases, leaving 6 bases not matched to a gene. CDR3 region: CASRDADRSTDTQYF. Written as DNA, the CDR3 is TGTGCCAGCAGAGATGCGGACAGGAGCACAGATACGCAGTATTTT.

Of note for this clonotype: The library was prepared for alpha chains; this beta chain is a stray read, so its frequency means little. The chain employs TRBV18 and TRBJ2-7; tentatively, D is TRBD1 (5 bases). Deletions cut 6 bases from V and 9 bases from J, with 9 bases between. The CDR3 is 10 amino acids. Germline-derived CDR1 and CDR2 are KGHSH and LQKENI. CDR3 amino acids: CASSGQAQYF. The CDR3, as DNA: TGTGCCAGCTCGGGGCAGGCGCAGTACTTC.

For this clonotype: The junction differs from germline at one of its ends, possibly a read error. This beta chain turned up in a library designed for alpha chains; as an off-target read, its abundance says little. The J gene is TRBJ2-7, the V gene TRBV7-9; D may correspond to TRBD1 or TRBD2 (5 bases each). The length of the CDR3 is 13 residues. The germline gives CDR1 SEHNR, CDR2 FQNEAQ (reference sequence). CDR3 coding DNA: TGTGTCAGCAGCTTAGGGACCAACGACGGGCAGTACTTC. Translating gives CVSSLGTNDGQYF.

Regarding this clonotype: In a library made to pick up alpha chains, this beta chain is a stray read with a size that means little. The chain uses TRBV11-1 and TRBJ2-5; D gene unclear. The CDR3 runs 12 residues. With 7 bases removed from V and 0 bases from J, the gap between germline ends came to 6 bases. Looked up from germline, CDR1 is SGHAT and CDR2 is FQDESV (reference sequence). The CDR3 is CASTQNQETQYF. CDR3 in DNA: TGTGCCAGCACCCAGAACCAAGAGACCCAGTACTTC.

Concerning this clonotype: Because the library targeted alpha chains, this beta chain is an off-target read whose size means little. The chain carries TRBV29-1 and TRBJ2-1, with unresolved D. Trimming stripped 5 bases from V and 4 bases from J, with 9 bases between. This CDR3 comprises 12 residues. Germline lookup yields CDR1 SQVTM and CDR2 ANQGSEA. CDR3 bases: TGCAGCGTTAAACAGATTTACAATGAGCAGTTCTTC. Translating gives CSVKQIYNEQFF.

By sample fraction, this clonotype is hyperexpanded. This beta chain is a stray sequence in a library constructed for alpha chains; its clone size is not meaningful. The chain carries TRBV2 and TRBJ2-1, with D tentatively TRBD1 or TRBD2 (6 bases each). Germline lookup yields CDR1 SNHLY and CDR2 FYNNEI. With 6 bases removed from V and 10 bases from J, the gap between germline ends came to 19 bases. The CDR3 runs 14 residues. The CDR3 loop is CASSPKGGGVEQFF. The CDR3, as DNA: TGTGCCAGCAGCCCTAAAGGGGGAGGTGTAGAGCAGTTCTTC.

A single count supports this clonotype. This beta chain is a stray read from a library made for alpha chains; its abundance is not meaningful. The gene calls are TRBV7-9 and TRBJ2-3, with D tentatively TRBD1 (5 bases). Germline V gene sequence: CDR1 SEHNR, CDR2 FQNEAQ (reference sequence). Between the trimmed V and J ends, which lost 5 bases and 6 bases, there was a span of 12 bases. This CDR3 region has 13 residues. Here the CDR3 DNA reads TGTGCCAGCAGCCACAGGTTACCCGATACGCAGTATTTT. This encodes CASSHRLPDTQYF.

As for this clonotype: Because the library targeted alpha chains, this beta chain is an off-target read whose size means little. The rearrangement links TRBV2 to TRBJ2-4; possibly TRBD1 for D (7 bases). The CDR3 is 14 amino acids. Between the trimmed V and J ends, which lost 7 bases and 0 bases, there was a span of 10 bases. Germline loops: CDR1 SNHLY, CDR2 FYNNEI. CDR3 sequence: CASNRGLAKNIQYF. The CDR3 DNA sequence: TGTGCCAGCAACAGGGGACTAGCCAAAAACATTCAGTACTTC.

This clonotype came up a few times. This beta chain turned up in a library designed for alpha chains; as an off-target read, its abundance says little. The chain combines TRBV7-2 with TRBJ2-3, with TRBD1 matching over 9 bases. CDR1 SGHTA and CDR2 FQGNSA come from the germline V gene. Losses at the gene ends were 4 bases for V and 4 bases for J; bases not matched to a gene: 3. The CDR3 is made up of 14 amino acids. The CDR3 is CASSWDRAADTQYF. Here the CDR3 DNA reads TGTGCCAGCAGCTGGGACAGGGCAGCAGATACGCAGTATTTT.

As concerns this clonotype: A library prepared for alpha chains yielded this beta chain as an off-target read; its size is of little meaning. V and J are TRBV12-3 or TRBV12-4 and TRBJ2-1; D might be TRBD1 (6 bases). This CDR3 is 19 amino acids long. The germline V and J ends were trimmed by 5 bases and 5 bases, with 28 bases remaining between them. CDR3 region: CASSILVAAGRGVDNEQFF. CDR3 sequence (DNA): TGTGCCAGCAGTATTTTAGTGGCCGCGGGCAGGGGAGTCGACAATGAGCAGTTCTTC.